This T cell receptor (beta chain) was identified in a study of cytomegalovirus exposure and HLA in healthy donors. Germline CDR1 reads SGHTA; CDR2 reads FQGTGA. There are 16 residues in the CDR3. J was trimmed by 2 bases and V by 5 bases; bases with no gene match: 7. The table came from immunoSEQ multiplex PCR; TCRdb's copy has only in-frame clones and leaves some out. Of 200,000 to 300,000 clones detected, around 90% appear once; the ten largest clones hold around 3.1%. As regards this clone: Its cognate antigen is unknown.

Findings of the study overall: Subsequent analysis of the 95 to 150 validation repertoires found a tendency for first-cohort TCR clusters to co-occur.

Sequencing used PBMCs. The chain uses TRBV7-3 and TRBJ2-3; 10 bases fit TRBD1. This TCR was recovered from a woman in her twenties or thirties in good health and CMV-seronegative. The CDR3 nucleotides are TGTGCCAGCAGCCTACTAGGGACAGGGGACACAGATACGCAGTATTTT. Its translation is CASSLLGTGDTDTQYF.